This TCR beta chain was observed in a study of cytomegalovirus exposure and HLA in healthy donors. Findings and caveats of the study: Most of the TCR beta V segments (in an earlier analysis) were productive either about 87% or about 30% of the time. In a later analysis, a genetic analysis reported fewer productive-TCR N-insertions in an Asian-associated ancestry cluster than the cohort average.

CDR1 LGHNA and CDR2 YNFKEQ come from the germline V gene. V trimming: 0 bases; J trimming: 8 bases; junction bases outside the gene matches: 5. This CDR3 spans 15 amino acids. Concerning this clone: Its antigen remains unknown.

PCR used 60 Vbeta primers and 13 Jbeta primers. Sequencing used immunoSEQ multiplex PCR; TCRdb keeps in-frame clones, though not all of them. The sample contains 150,000 to 200,000 clones, approximately 86% of which appear only once. V usage is TRBV4-2 and J usage is TRBJ1-4; 8 nucleotides line up with TRBD1. The sequence came from a woman aged 18-29 years in good health and CMV-seronegative. The sequencing sample was made of PBMCs. The CDR3 DNA reads TGTGCCAGCAGCCAAGATCTACAGGGGGGAGAAAAACTGTTTTTT. This gives the protein CASSQDLQGGEKLFF.